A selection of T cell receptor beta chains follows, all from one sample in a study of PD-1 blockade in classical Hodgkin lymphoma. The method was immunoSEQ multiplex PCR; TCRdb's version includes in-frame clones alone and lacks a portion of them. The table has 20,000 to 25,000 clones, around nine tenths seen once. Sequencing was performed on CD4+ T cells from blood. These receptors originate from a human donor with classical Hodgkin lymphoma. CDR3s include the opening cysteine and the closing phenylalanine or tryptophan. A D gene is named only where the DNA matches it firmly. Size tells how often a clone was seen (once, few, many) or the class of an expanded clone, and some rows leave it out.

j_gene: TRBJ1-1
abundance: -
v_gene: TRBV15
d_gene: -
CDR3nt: TGTGCCACCAGCAGAAGGGACGGGGGTCGGGGAGCTTTCTTT
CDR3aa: CATSRRDGGRGAFF

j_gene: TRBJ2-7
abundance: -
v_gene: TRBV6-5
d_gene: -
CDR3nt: TGTGCCGCACAGAGCTCCTACGAGCAGTACTTC
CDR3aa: CAAQSSYEQYF

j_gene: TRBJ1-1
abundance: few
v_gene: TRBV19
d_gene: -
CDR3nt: TGTGCCAGTAAGGAGGGAGCGTACACTGAAGCTTTCTTT
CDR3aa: CASKEGAYTEAFF

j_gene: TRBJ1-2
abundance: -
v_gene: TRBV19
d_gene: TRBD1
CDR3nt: TGTGCCAGTAGTCCTACGACGGGACAGCAGCGCTTC
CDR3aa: CASSPTTGQQRF

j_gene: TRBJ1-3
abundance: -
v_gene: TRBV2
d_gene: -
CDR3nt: TGTGCCAGCAGTGGCACACTCTCTGGAAACACCATATATTTT
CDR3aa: CASSGTLSGNTIYF

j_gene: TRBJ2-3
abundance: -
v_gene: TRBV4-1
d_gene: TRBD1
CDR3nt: TGCGCCAGCAGCTCCGGGACAGGGTTTGCAGATACGCAGTATTTT
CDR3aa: CASSSGTGFADTQYF

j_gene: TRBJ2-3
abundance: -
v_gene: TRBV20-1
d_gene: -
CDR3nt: TGCAGTGCGCCTCAAGCAGATACGCAGTATTTT
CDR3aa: CSAPQADTQYF

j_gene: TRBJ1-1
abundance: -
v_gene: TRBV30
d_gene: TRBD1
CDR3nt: TGTGCTTCAACCGGGACAGCGAACACTGAAGCTTTCTTT
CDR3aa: CASTGTANTEAFF

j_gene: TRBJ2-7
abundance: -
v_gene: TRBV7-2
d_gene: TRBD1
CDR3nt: TGTGCCAGCAGCCGAAGCACAGGGGACACCTACGAGCAGTACTTC
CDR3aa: CASSRSTGDTYEQYF

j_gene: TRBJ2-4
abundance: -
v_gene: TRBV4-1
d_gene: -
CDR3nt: TGCGCCAGCAGCCGCGTAGATGGAGCCAAAAACATTCAGTACTTC
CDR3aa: CASSRVDGAKNIQYF

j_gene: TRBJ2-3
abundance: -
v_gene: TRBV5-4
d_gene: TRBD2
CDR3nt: TGTGCCAGCAGGATAGCGGGGGGGATGCGAAATACGCAGTATTTT
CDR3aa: CASRIAGGMRNTQYF

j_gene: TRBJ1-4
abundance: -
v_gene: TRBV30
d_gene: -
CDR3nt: TGTGCCTGGACTGCGTCGTGGCTTGATAATGAAAAACTGTTTTTT
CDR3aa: CAWTASWLDNEKLFF

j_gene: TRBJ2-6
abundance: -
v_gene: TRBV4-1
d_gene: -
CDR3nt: TGCGCCAGCAGCCAAGATGGTGGGGGGGCCAACGTCCTGACTTTC
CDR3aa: CASSQDGGGANVLTF

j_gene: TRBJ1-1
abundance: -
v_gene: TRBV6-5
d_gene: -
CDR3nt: TGTGCCAGCAGTTACTCCCCGGCAGGGGTGAACACTGAAGCTTTCTTT
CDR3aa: CASSYSPAGVNTEAFF

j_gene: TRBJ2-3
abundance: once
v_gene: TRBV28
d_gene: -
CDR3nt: TGTGCCAGCAGCCTCCCACCCCCAGATACGCAGTATTTT
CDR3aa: CASSLPPPDTQYF

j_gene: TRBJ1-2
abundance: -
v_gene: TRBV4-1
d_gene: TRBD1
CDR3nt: TGCGCCAGCAGCCACCCCGGGACAGGCGGGAGCGGCTACACCTTC
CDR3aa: CASSHPGTGGSGYTF

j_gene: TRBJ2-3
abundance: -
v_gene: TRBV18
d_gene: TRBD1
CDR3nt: TGTGCCAGCTCAACGAGGACAGGGGGAGTAGATACGCAGTATTTT
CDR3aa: CASSTRTGGVDTQYF

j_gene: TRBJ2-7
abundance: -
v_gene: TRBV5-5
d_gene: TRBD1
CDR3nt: TGTGCCAGCAGCTTGGTAGGGACAGGGACCTACGAGCAGTACTTC
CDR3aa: CASSLVGTGTYEQYF

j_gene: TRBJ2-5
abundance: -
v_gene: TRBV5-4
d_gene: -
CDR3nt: TGTGCCAGCAGCTTGGGCCCCGGGCCGATCGGGGAGACCCAGTACTTC
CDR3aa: CASSLGPGPIGETQYF

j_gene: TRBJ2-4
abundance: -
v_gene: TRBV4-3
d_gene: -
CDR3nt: TGCGCCAGCAGCCAAAGTAGGGGTAACATTCAGTACTTC
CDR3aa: CASSQSRGNIQYF

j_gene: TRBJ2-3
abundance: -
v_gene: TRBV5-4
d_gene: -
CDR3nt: TGTGCCAGCAGTGGGATCTCTAGCACAGATACGCAGTATTTT
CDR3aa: CASSGISSTDTQYF

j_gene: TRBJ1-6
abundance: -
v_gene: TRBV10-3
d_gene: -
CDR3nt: TGTGCCATCACTTGGTCGCCAAATAATTCACCCCTCCACTTT
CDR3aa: CAITWSPNNSPLHF

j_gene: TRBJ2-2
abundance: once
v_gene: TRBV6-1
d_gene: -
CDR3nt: TGTGCCAGCAGTCTTGGGACTAACACCGGGGAGCTGTTTTTT
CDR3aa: CASSLGTNTGELFF

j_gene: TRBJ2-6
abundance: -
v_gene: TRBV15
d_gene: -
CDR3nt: TGTGCCACCAGCATAGTATTTACCGGGACTGGGGCCAACGTCCTGACTTTC
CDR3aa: CATSIVFTGTGANVLTF

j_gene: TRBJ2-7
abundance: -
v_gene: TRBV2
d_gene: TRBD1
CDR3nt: TGTGCCAGCAGCTCAACCGACAGGGAACTTTCCTACGAGCAGTACTTC
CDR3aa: CASSSTDRELSYEQYF

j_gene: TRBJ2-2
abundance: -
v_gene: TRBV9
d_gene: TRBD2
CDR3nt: TGTGCCAGCAGCCCCCAACGGCGGGAGGGCCAGGACACCGGGGAGCTGTTTTTT
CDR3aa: CASSPQRREGQDTGELFF

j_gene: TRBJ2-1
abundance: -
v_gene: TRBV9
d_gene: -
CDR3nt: TGTGCCAGCAAGCAGACTATCTCCAATGAGCAGTTCTTC
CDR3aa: CASKQTISNEQFF